Listed here are 17 T cell receptor beta chains from one sample, sequenced in a study of shared clonotypes between healthy human individuals (dated by TCRdb to 2020 to 2022). The library was produced with the immunoSEQ multiplex PCR assay. In its TCRdb copy, this immuneACCESS table keeps in-frame sequences only and misses some clones. Where compared with another copy, unresolved V genes explain less than half of these, and the others have no known cause. The sample has about 1,900,000 clones on record, about 95% of them singletons. The top ten constitute 0.9% to 1.5% of the sample. CD8 naive samples were obtained by positive selection for CCR7 among CD45RO-negative cells, yielding a CD45RA+CCR7+ population from which TemRA cells were excluded. The source material was naive CD8+ T cells sorted from blood. Sample cell subset or site, as interpreted from the label and publication: CD45RA+CCR7+. The origin of the receptors is a man between 18 and 29 years old in good health.

The V and J genes are TRBV2 and TRBJ2-1, with D possibly TRBD1 on 6 matching bases. The V and J ends lost 7 bases and 2 bases respectively, with 6 bases between them. CDR1 is SNHLY and CDR2 is FYNNEI in the germline V gene. CDR3 size: 12 residues. CDR3 in DNA: TGTGCCAGCAACAGGGCCTACAATGAGCAGTTCTTC. Protein: CASNRAYNEQFF. Combining the CDR3 with reference TRBV2 and TRBJ2-1 gives the whole variable domain EPEVTQTPSHQVTQMGQEVILRCVPISNHLYFYWYRQILGQKVEFLVSFYNNEISEKSEIFDDQFSVERPDGSNFTLKIRSTKLEDSAMYFCASNRAYNEQFFGPGTRLTVL.

The chain recombines TRBV14 with TRBJ1-2; the match to TRBD1 covers 7 bases. From germline, CDR1 is SGHDN and CDR2 FVKESK. The CDR3 consists of 14 residues. With 2 bases clipped from V and 6 bases from J, the junction kept 6 bases outside the gene matches. The CDR3 region is CASSQKGRGDGYTF. The CDR3 DNA reads TGTGCCAGCAGCCAAAAGGGCAGGGGGGATGGCTACACCTTC. The full variable domain, its missing parts supplied by reference TRBV14 and TRBJ1-2, is EAGVTQFPSHSVIEKGQTVTLRCDPISGHDNLYWYRRVMGKEIKFLLHFVKESKQDESGMPNNRFLAERTGGTYSTLKVQPAELEDSGVYFCASSQKGRGDGYTFGSGTRLTVV.

The rearrangement uses TRBV30 and TRBJ2-6, with 9 bases aligning to TRBD1. The V gene's germline CDR1 is GTSNPN and CDR2 SVGIG (reference sequence). Trimming took 5 bases from V and 10 from J; bases not matched to a gene: 3. This CDR3 region has 12 residues. The DNA for the CDR3 is TGTGCCTGGGGGGGACAGGGTAACGTCCTGACTTTC. Its translation: CAWGGQGNVLTF.

V gene TRBV27 combines with J gene TRBJ2-5, with D possibly being TRBD2 (6 bases). This CDR3 contains 19 residues. The germline gives CDR1 MNHEY, CDR2 SMNVEV (reference sequence). Trimming cost V 0 bases and J 4 bases, with 24 bases left between them. Here the CDR3 reads CASSLSGGTPRTFGETQYF. The CDR3 DNA follows: TGTGCCAGCAGTTTATCAGGAGGGACGCCAAGGACTTTCGGAGAGACCCAGTACTTC.

The chain carries TRBV19 and TRBJ2-5; 12 nucleotides match TRBD2. Germline-derived CDR1 and CDR2 are LNHDA and SQIVND (reference sequence). The J segment lost 2 bases and the V segment lost 3 bases, leaving 4 bases of the junction unmatched. The length of the CDR3 is 16 residues. Written as DNA, the CDR3 is TGTGCCAGTAGTATTACTAGCGGGGGGACTCAAGAGACCCAGTACTTC. Amino acid sequence: CASSITSGGTQETQYF.

This clone was observed once. This sequence joins TRBV5-1 and TRBJ1-1, with 8 bases fitting TRBD1. Trimming took 4 bases from V and 1 from J; bases not matched to a gene: 15. CDR1 SGHRS and CDR2 YFSETQ come from the germline V gene. CDR3 length equals 18 residues. CDR3 in amino acids: CASSPKTTGGRGNTEAFF. DNA of the CDR3: TGCGCCAGCAGCCCGAAAACCACAGGGGGAAGAGGGAACACTGAAGCTTTCTTT.

With regard to this clone: Different DNA sequences within this sample yield the same CDR3. The rearrangement links TRBV27 to TRBJ2-3, with D possibly matching TRBD2 (5 bases). CDR3 length: 14 residues. Germline CDR1 reads MNHEY; CDR2 reads SMNVEV (reference sequence). The germline V and J ends were trimmed by 6 bases and 0 bases, with 10 bases remaining between them. CDR3 bases: TGTGCCAGCAGCCCTAGCTCTAGCACAGATACGCAGTATTTT. It is translated as CASSPSSSTDTQYF.

This sequence joins TRBV13 and TRBJ2-7, with 9 positions matching TRBD1. V lost 4 bases to trimming and J lost 3 bases; unmatched junction nucleotides: 7. The CDR3 is 15 residues long. CDR1 is PRHDT and CDR2 is FYEKMQ in the germline V gene (reference sequence). CDR3 sequence (DNA): TGTGCCAGCAGCTCGGCCCCGGGACAGGGCTACGAGCAGTACTTC. It encodes CASSSAPGQGYEQYF.

The CDR3 reads CASSLGIGAGALLNTEAFF. The CDR3, as DNA: TGCGCCAGCAGCTTGGGGATCGGGGCAGGGGCGTTGCTGAACACTGAAGCTTTCTTT. The genes are TRBV5-1 and TRBJ1-1; D might be TRBD1 (6 bases). Trimming took 0 bases from V and 0 from J, leaving 21 bases between them. This CDR3 comprises 19 residues. Germline V gene data show CDR1 as SGHRS and CDR2 as YFSETQ.

In nucleotides, the CDR3 is TGTGCTAGTGCATTGGACGTCTCTGGAAACACCATATATTTT. Residues: CASALDVSGNTIYF. J is TRBJ1-3 and V is TRBV12-5; D gene unclear. CDR1 LGHNT and CDR2 FRNRAP come from the germline V gene. This CDR3 is built from 14 residues. With 7 bases removed from V and 0 bases from J, the gap between germline ends came to 10 bases.

V usage is TRBV4-3 and J usage is TRBJ1-2; 8 bases agree with TRBD1. The germline V gene encodes CDR1 LGHNA and CDR2 YSLEER. The J segment lost 8 bases and the V segment lost 3 bases, leaving 5 bases of the junction unmatched. This CDR3 has 13 residues. For the CDR3, the DNA is TGCGCCAGCAGCCATCAGGGGGCTTCCGGCTACACCTTC. Translated: CASSHQGASGYTF.

Remarks on this clone: Other nucleotide sequences in the sample specify the same CDR3. This chain joins TRBV27 and TRBJ2-5; the D gene could be TRBD1 or TRBD2 (5 bases each). In germline, CDR1 is MNHEY, CDR2 SMNVEV (reference sequence). The ends were cut back, 2 bases at V and 1 base at J, with 8 bases in the middle. The CDR3 is made up of 14 amino acids. Written as DNA, the CDR3 is TGTGCCAGCAGTTTACAGGGACCCCAAGAGACCCAGTACTTC. This gives the protein CASSLQGPQETQYF.

The chain carries TRBV29-1 and TRBJ2-1; TRBD2 is a possible D gene (6 bases). The CDR3 spans 14 residues. Germline-derived CDR1 and CDR2 are SQVTM and ANQGSEA. Trimming shortened V by 3 bases and J by 3 bases, and 12 bases separated the two germline ends. DNA of the CDR3: TGCAGCGTTGACGGGCGGGAAAACTACAATGAGCAGTTCTTC. Its protein product is CSVDGRENYNEQFF.

This clone was observed a single time. The V gene is TRBV27, the J gene TRBJ1-1; D gene uncertain. This CDR3 is 13 amino acids long. Trimming shortened V by 4 bases and J by 1 base, and 7 bases separated the two germline ends. CDR1 is MNHEY and CDR2 is SMNVEV in the germline V gene (reference sequence). This CDR3 is CASSSLTNTEAFF. CDR3 sequence (DNA): TGTGCCAGCAGTTCCTTGACGAACACTGAAGCTTTCTTT.

The CDR3 is CASSYGTVNTEAFF. In nucleotides, the CDR3 is TGTGCCAGCAGTTACGGGACAGTGAACACTGAAGCTTTCTTT. The genes are TRBV6-6 and TRBJ1-1; TRBD1 agrees at 7 bases. Germline V lookup: CDR1 MNHNY, CDR2 SVGAGI (reference sequence). With V trimmed by 2 bases and J by 0 bases, 0 bases remained unmatched. The CDR3 sequence is 14 residues long.

V is TRBV27 and J is TRBJ1-3, with D tentatively TRBD1 (5 bases). CDR1 MNHEY and CDR2 SMNVEV come from the germline V gene (reference sequence). V was pared by 2 bases and J by 5 bases, with 7 bases between. The CDR3 is made up of 13 amino acids. The CDR3 coding sequence is TGTGCCAGCAGTTTAGGGGGGAGAAACACCATATATTTT. Residues: CASSLGGRNTIYF.

CDR3 region: CASIGDLREQYF. The CDR3 DNA is TGTGCCAGCATCGGGGACTTGAGGGAGCAGTACTTC. V and J are TRBV7-9 and TRBJ2-7; perhaps TRBD2 as D (6 bases). Germline lookup yields CDR1 SEHNR and CDR2 FQNEAQ (reference sequence). The CDR3 is 12 residues long. V was cut by 7 bases and J by 7 bases, with 14 bases left in between.